Listed below are T cell receptor beta chains from one sample, sequenced in a study of shared clonotypes between healthy human individuals. The table came from immunoSEQ multiplex PCR; TCRdb's copy has only in-frame clones and leaves some out. The data contain about 2.4 million clones, more than 85% of them singletons. The sequencing input was naive CD4+ T cells from PBMCs. Source of these receptors: a man between 18 and 29 years old in good health. Some clones in this sample may be carry-over from other donors' samples. CDR3s include the opening cysteine and the closing phenylalanine or tryptophan. D genes are given only for firm matches. A clone size is listed for some rows: how often the clone was seen (once, few, many), or a class if it is expanded.

cdr3_length,v_call,j_call,d_call,clone_size,cdr3_nt,cdr3_aa
15,TRBV14,TRBJ1-4,.,few,TGTGCCAGCAGCCAAGAGTCGTTGCCGGGTCGGAATCTGTTTTTT,CASSQESLPGRNLFF
14,TRBV7-2,TRBJ2-7,.,.,TGTGCCAGCAGCGCGCCGTGGGGCTCCTACGAGCAGTACTTC,CASSAPWGSYEQYF
15,TRBV30,TRBJ1-3,.,.,TGTGCCTGGAGTGTGGCAGGGAGCTCTGGAAACACCATATATTTT,CAWSVAGSSGNTIYF
17,TRBV7-2,TRBJ2-3,TRBD2,.,TGTGCCAGCAGCTTATTTCTAGCGGGCCCGGGGACAGATACGCAGTATTTT,CASSLFLAGPGTDTQYF
17,TRBV4-2,TRBJ2-1,TRBD2,.,TGTGCCAGCAGCCAAGGGGTCGGGGGGAGCTCCTACAATGAGCAGTTCTTC,CASSQGVGGSSYNEQFF
14,TRBV27,TRBJ2-3,TRBD1,.,TGTGCCAGCAGTTTGGACAGGGGGGATTATAAACAGTATTTT,CASSLDRGDYKQYF
14,TRBV5-1,TRBJ2-5,.,.,TGCGCCAGCAGCTTGGCACTGCAGCAAGAGACCCAGTACTTC,CASSLALQQETQYF
15,TRBV19,TRBJ2-1,TRBD2,.,TGTGCCAGTCTAAAAGCGGGAGGGCCGAACAATGAGCAGTTCTTC,CASLKAGGPNNEQFF
16,TRBV27,TRBJ1-1,TRBD1,.,TGTGCCAGCAGGAGGACAGGGAACCCCATGAACACTGAAGCTTTCTTT,CASRRTGNPMNTEAFF
15,TRBV19,TRBJ2-5,.,.,TGTGCCAGTAGTCTTCGCACCGGATCCCAAGAGACCCAGTACTTC,CASSLRTGSQETQYF
12,TRBV4-2,TRBJ2-2,.,.,TGTGCCAGCAGCTCTGGGGACGGGGAGCTGTTTTTT,CASSSGDGELFF
13,TRBV10-3,TRBJ1-1,.,.,TGTGCCATCAGTCCCACCGAGAACACTGAAGCTTTCTTT,CAISPTENTEAFF
16,TRBV5-5,TRBJ1-5,.,.,TGTGCCAGCAGTCCGGTGGGGCCCACGGCCGGTCAGCCCCAGCATTTT,CASSPVGPTAGQPQHF
17,TRBV7-3,TRBJ2-3,TRBD2,.,TGTGCCAGCAGCTTAGTAGCTAGCGGGATAAAACGTGATACGCAGTATTTT,CASSLVASGIKRDTQYF
13,TRBV18,TRBJ1-4,.,.,TGTGCCAGCTCACCTGGGACACAAGAAAAACTGTTTTTT,CASSPGTQEKLFF
16,TRBV5-1,TRBJ2-3,TRBD1,.,TGCGCCAGCAGCTTGTACGGACAGGGGGATATAGATACGCAGTATTTT,CASSLYGQGDIDTQYF
16,TRBV6-1,TRBJ1-2,.,.,TGTGCCAGCAGTGAAGGTGGGGGCCCTGCTAACTATGGCTACACCTTC,CASSEGGGPANYGYTF
14,TRBV5-5,TRBJ2-3,TRBD2,.,TGTGCCAGCAGCTCAGCGGGAGAGATAGATACGCAGTATTTT,CASSSAGEIDTQYF
14,TRBV5-1,TRBJ2-1,.,.,TGCGCCAGCAGCTTGCTCCCAGAATACAATGAGCAGTTCTTC,CASSLLPEYNEQFF
17,TRBV7-8,TRBJ2-2,.,.,TGTGCCAGCAGCTTAGGCCCTACAGGGTTTAACACCGGGGAGCTGTTTTTT,CASSLGPTGFNTGELFF
15,TRBV4-3,TRBJ2-7,.,.,TGCGCCAGCAGCCAAGATTGGGGACTTTCCTACGAGCAGTACTTC,CASSQDWGLSYEQYF
14,TRBV7-2,TRBJ2-5,.,.,TGTGCCAGCAGCTTAGGGGGGCCTCAAGAGACCCAGTACTTC,CASSLGGPQETQYF
17,TRBV18,TRBJ2-1,.,.,TGTGCCAGCTCACCCCACCAGGAGGCCTCCTCCTACAATGAGCAGTTCTTC,CASSPHQEASSYNEQFF
15,TRBV6-5,TRBJ2-1,TRBD2,.,TGTGCCAGCAGTTACTCGAGCGGGAGGAAGAATGAGCAGTTCTTC,CASSYSSGRKNEQFF
15,TRBV19,TRBJ1-1,.,.,TGTGCCAGTAGTATGGCAGGCGGGAAAAACACTGAAGCTTTCTTT,CASSMAGGKNTEAFF
11,TRBV20-1,TRBJ2-5,.,.,TGCAGTGCTCCCGATAGGAGGCCCCAGTACTTC,CSAPDRRPQYF
17,TRBV4-1,TRBJ1-4,.,once,TGCGCCAGCAGCCAAGTTGTTGGGGGAAGAGGGTATGAAAAACTGTTTTTT,CASSQVVGGRGYEKLFF
15,TRBV10-3,TRBJ1-1,TRBD1,.,TGTGCCATCAGCGGGGGGGGACAGACGAACACTGAAGCTTTCTTT,CAISGGGQTNTEAFF
14,TRBV6-5,TRBJ1-5,TRBD1,.,TGTGCCAGCAGAGATGGACAGGGAGATCAGCCCCAGCATTTT,CASRDGQGDQPQHF
16,TRBV18,TRBJ1-1,.,.,TGTGCCAGCTCCCGAAATAATGCGGTGGGGAACACTGAAGCTTTCTTT,CASSRNNAVGNTEAFF
15,TRBV5-1,TRBJ2-7,TRBD1,.,TGCGCCAGCAGCCTAGAGACAGGGCCTCCCTACGAGCAGTACTTC,CASSLETGPPYEQYF
12,TRBV5-1,TRBJ2-1,.,.,TGCGCCAGCAGCTTCCAAAGGACGGTGCAGTTCTTC,CASSFQRTVQFF
12,TRBV29-1,TRBJ1-1,.,once,TGCAGCGCTAGGGGGGGGAACACTGAAGCTTTCTTT,CSARGGNTEAFF
14,TRBV28,TRBJ1-1,.,.,TGTGCCAGCAGTGTCACAGGGTCAACGAGGTGGGCTTTCTTT,CASSVTGSTRWAFF
13,TRBV5-1,TRBJ1-1,.,.,TGCGCCAGCAGGGCCGGGGATGGCACTGAAGCTTTCTTT,CASRAGDGTEAFF
15,TRBV10-1,TRBJ2-7,.,.,TGCGCCAGCAGTGAAGGGGGGCAGGAGCCCTACGAGCAGTACTTC,CASSEGGQEPYEQYF
16,TRBV10-3,TRBJ1-3,.,.,TGTGCCATCAGTATAGGACGGGGGAGCTCTGGAAACACCATATATTTT,CAISIGRGSSGNTIYF
14,TRBV5-1,TRBJ2-5,.,.,TGCGCCAGCAGCTTGGAGGGCTATAAAGAGACCCAGTACTTC,CASSLEGYKETQYF
14,TRBV6-5,TRBJ1-6,.,.,TGTGCCAGCAGTTACGGGGGGCCCAATTCACCCCTCCACTTT,CASSYGGPNSPLHF
15,TRBV28,TRBJ2-3,TRBD2,.,TGTGCCAGCAGGTCACTAGCGGGGACTACGGATACGCAGTATTTT,CASRSLAGTTDTQYF
20,TRBV5-4,TRBJ2-1,TRBD2,once,TGTGCCAGCAGCTTAGACGTTGGACTAGCGGGAGGGAGCTCCTACAATGAGCAGTTCTTC,CASSLDVGLAGGSSYNEQFF
16,TRBV9,TRBJ2-1,.,.,TGTGCCAGCAGCGAGGGGGGGCGACCTTTGTTCGGTGAGCAGTTCTTC,CASSEGGRPLFGEQFF
15,TRBV19,TRBJ2-3,TRBD2,.,TGTGCCAGTAGTCCGGGACTAGCGGGATCAGATACGCAGTATTTT,CASSPGLAGSDTQYF
15,TRBV25-1,TRBJ2-3,.,.,TGTGCCAGCAGTATCAACTGGGACAGCACAGATACGCAGTATTTT,CASSINWDSTDTQYF
14,TRBV6-1,TRBJ1-5,.,.,TGTGCCAGCAGTAAGGACAGCCCTAATCAGCCCCAGCATTTT,CASSKDSPNQPQHF
15,TRBV7-6,TRBJ2-3,TRBD1,.,TGTGCCAGCAGCCCCGGACAGGGGAGCACAGATACGCAGTATTTT,CASSPGQGSTDTQYF
14,TRBV28,TRBJ1-6,TRBD1,.,TGTGCCAGCAGGGAGACAGGGGGTAATTCACCCCTCCACTTT,CASRETGGNSPLHF
15,TRBV9,TRBJ1-1,.,.,TGTGCCAGCCCCCTGTCGTCAGGGGAGAACACTGAAGCTTTCTTT,CASPLSSGENTEAFF
15,TRBV7-2,TRBJ2-7,TRBD1,.,TGTGCCAGCAGCTTAGTGGCAGGGGGCTTGTACGAGCAGTACTTC,CASSLVAGGLYEQYF
13,TRBV29-1,TRBJ2-7,TRBD2,.,TGCAGCGTTGAAGATACTAGCGGCTACGAGCAGTACTTC,CSVEDTSGYEQYF
13,TRBV27,TRBJ1-1,.,few,TGTGCCAGCAGAGATTCAGGGGAGGCTGAAGCTTTCTTT,CASRDSGEAEAFF
16,TRBV7-3,TRBJ2-2,.,.,TGTGCCAGCAGCGGAAGTGGGGGCCGAGACTCCGGGGAGCTGTTTTTT,CASSGSGGRDSGELFF
16,TRBV7-8,TRBJ2-7,.,.,TGTGCCAGCAGCTTAAAAGGTAGAGCTTTCCCTTACGAGCAGTACTTC,CASSLKGRAFPYEQYF
17,TRBV2,TRBJ2-5,.,.,TGTGCCAGCAGTTCCCCCGCAGGGTCAGTAGGAGAAGAGACCCAGTACTTC,CASSSPAGSVGEETQYF
14,TRBV5-1,TRBJ2-2,.,.,TGCGCCAGCAGCTTCGGCGGCGCCACCGGGGAGCTGTTTTTT,CASSFGGATGELFF
15,TRBV19,TRBJ2-7,TRBD1,.,TGTGCCAGTAGCCCCGGACAGGTAAGCTCCTACGAGCAGTACTTC,CASSPGQVSSYEQYF
12,TRBV6-6,TRBJ2-7,.,once,TGTGCCAGCAGTGTGAGAGGGGACGAGCAGTACTTC,CASSVRGDEQYF
16,TRBV6-1,TRBJ1-1,.,.,TGTGCCAGCAGTGAAGCGCCTAGGCCCGGGAACACTGAAGCTTTCTTT,CASSEAPRPGNTEAFF
14,TRBV9,TRBJ2-1,.,.,TGTGCCAGCAGCGTAGCTGGTGTCTACAATGAGCAGTTCTTC,CASSVAGVYNEQFF